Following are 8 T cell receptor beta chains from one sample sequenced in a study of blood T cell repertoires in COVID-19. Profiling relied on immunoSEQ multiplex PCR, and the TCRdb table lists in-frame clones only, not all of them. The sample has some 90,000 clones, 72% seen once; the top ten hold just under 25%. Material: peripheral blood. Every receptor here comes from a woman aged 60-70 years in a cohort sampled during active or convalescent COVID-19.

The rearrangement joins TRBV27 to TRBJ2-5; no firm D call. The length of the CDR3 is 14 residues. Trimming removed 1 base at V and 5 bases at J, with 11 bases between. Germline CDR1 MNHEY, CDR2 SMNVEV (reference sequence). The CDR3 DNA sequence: TGTGCCAGCAGTTTATTCCCGACTGGGGAGACCCAGTACTTC. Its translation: CASSLFPTGETQYF.

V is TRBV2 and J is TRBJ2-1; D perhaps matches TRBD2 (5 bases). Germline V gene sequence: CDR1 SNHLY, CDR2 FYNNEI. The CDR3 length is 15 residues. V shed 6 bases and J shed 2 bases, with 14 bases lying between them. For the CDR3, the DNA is TGTGCCAGCAGGGCTAGCCAAGTCCCCTACAATGAGCAGTTCTTC. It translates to CASRASQVPYNEQFF.

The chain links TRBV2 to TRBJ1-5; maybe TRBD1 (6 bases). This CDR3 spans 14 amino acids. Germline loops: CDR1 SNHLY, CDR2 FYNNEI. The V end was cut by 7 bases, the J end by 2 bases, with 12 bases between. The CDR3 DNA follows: TGTGCCAGCACAGCCAGGGGAGGCAATCAGCCCCAGCATTTT. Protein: CASTARGGNQPQHF.

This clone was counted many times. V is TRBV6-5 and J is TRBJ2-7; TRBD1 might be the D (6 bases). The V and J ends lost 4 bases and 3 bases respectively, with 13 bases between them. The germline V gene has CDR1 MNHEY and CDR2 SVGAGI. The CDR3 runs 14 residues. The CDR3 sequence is CASSFHRERYEQYF. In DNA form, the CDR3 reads TGTGCCAGCAGTTTCCACAGGGAACGCTACGAGCAGTACTTC.

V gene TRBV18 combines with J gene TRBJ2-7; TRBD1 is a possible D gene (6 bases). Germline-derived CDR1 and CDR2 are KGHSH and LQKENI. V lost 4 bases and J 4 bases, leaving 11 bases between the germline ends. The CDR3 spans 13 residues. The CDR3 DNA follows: TGTGCCAGCTCACACGGGACATATTACGAGCAGTACTTC. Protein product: CASSHGTYYEQYF.

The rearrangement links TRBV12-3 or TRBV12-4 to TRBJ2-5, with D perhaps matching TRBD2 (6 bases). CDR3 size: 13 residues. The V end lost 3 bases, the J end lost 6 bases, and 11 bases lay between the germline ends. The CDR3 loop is CASSFTAGQTQYF. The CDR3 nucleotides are TGTGCCAGCAGTTTTACCGCGGGGCAGACCCAGTACTTC.

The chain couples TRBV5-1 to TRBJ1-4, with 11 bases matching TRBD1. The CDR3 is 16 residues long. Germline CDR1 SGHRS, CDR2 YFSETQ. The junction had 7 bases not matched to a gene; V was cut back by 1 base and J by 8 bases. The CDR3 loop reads CASSLPRTGGQEKLFF. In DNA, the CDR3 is TGCGCCAGCAGCTTGCCTAGGACAGGGGGCCAAGAAAAACTGTTTTTT.

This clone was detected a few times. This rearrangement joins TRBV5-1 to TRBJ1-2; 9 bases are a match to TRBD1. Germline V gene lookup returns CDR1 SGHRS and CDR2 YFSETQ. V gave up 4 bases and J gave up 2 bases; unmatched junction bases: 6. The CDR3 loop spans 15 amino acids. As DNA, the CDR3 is TGCGCCAGCAGCGCGCTGGACAGGGGCAACTATGGCTACACCTTC. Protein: CASSALDRGNYGYTF.